This TCR beta chain was sequenced in a study of vaccination effects on CD4 cells after COVID-19. Points from the study as a whole: The study dataset contains few convalescent patients and includes no early post-infection timepoints.

Expansion with viral peptide pools was applied to antigen-specific CD4+ T cells by the ViraFEST assay prior to sequencing. The authors isolated CD4+ T cells after about 10 days of culture. Negative nucleocapsid antibody tests before and after vaccination confirmed no previous SARS-CoV-2 infection. Wells each received around 2 million PBMC, cultured with around 9.3 IU/ml IL-2 and 8.5 to 10 ug/ml peptides. A half-medium replacement with IL-2 medium was carried out on days 3 and 7. Of note for this clone: Its antigen is unidentified.

Sequenced by immunoSEQ multiplex PCR; TCRdb stores in-frame clones only, minus some. The sample records roughly 61,000 clones, roughly 81% being singletons. J gave up 4 bases and V 2 bases, and 12 bases lay outside the gene matches. The CDR3 is 17 amino acids. In germline, CDR1 is SGHRS, CDR2 YFSETQ. Material: CD4+ T cells from PBMCs cultured with HCoV-229E spike peptides, obtained before COVID-19 vaccination. V gene TRBV5-1 combines with J gene TRBJ2-1, with 7 bases that match TRBD2. This clonotype originated in a human donor who received a COVID-19 vaccine. The CDR3 sequence: CASSFGGGGEFYNEQFF. The CDR3, as DNA: TGCGCCAGCAGCTTCGGCGGGGGAGGGGAGTTTTACAATGAGCAGTTCTTC.